Sequencing of this T cell receptor (beta chain) was carried out in a study of cytomegalovirus exposure and HLA in healthy donors. TCRdb's table, derived via immunoSEQ multiplex PCR, lists solely in-frame clones and lacks some. The sample includes fewer than 400,000 clones, approximately 86% of them seen just once. Germline-derived CDR1 and CDR2 are SGDLS and YYNGEE. V gave up 0 bases and J gave up 3 bases, with 12 bases separating them. This CDR3 is built from 15 residues. Regarding this clone: The antigen remains unidentified.

Study-wide points: In vitro assays verified that a few CMV-associated chains recognized CMV antigens specifically.

The rearrangement links TRBV9 to TRBJ1-2; TRBD1 might be the D (6 bases). The sequence was collected from a man in his thirties or forties in good health and CMV-seronegative. The sample was PBMCs. The CDR3 DNA is TGTGCCAGCAGCGTAGAGGCAGGGGCTGACTATGGCTACACCTTC. Residues: CASSVEAGADYGYTF.